A single sample is the source of the 14 T cell receptor beta chains below, sequenced in a study of T cells in Graves' hyperthyroidism and ophthalmopathy. Amplification yielded TCR beta CDR3 regions, with RNA transcripts as the source. The HTBI primer set served for first-round RT-PCR of the TCR CDR3. TCRdb re-called the multiplex PCR reads through MiXCR, storing one row per CDR3 protein. This table holds hundreds of thousands of distinct CDR3 sequences, about 14% found once. Sequenced sample: blood. All receptors derive from a woman aged 40 to 49 with Graves' ophthalmopathy.

In its sample, this clonotype was seen many times. V gene TRBV24-1 combines with J gene TRBJ2-2; D is unclear. V shed 6 bases and J shed 4 bases, with 17 bases lying between them. Germline CDR1 and CDR2: KGHDR and SFDVKD. CDR3 length equals 16 residues. CDR3 amino acids: CATSPSFGEFTGELFF. In DNA, the CDR3 is TGTGCCACCAGTCCCTCGTTTGGGGAATTCACCGGGGAGCTGTTTTTT.

This clonotype showed up many times. The chain links TRBV29-1 to TRBJ2-5; 8 bases are a match to TRBD2. This CDR3 is 12 amino acids long. CDR1 is SQVTM and CDR2 is ANQGSEA in the germline V gene. This CDR3 is CGTGGYRETQYF. The CDR3 coding sequence is TGCGGAACGGGGGGGTACCGAGAGACCCAGTACTTC.

This clonotype was observed many times. The chain links TRBV29-1 to TRBJ2-7, with no clear D. The CDR3 runs 13 residues. Trimming left V 0 bases short and J 6 bases short, with 12 bases between. From germline, CDR1 is SQVTM and CDR2 ANQGSEA. The CDR3 nucleotides read TGCAGCGTTGAAGATGGCCAGAGTGGCGAGCAGTACTTC. Protein sequence: CSVEDGQSGEQYF.

Only a few counts were recorded for this clonotype. The chain employs TRBV20-1 and TRBJ1-2; 7 bases fit TRBD1. The CDR3 loop spans 15 amino acids. Looked up from germline, CDR1 is DFQATT and CDR2 is SNEGSKA (reference sequence). V shed 2 bases, J shed 4 bases, and the junction held 10 bases outside the gene matches. This CDR3 reads CSARSRRGQSYGYTF. CDR3 sequence (DNA): TGCAGTGCTAGAAGTAGGAGGGGACAGTCCTATGGCTACACCTTC.

This clonotype has ten or more counts. The chain is built from TRBV2 and TRBJ2-1; D is possibly TRBD2 (5 bases). Germline V gene lookup returns CDR1 SNHLY and CDR2 FYNNEI. This CDR3 has 16 amino acids. Deletions cut 2 bases from V and 9 bases from J, with 20 bases between. The DNA for the CDR3 is TGTGCCAGCAGTGAACTAGGTGCAGGAGGCCTAGCTGAGCAGTTCTTC. Encoded protein: CASSELGAGGLAEQFF.

This clonotype was detected many times. The genes are TRBV7-2 and TRBJ2-7; 12 bases line up with TRBD2. This CDR3 comprises 15 residues. CDR1 SGHTA and CDR2 FQGNSA come from the germline V gene. J was trimmed by 7 bases and V by 4 bases; bases with no gene match: 8. The DNA for the CDR3 is TGTGCCAGCAGCTACCCTAGCGGGAGGGCCCGTGAGCAGTACTTC. Encoded protein: CASSYPSGRAREQYF.

About this clonotype: Because it lacks the conserved phenylalanine or tryptophan at the end, this CDR3 is likely a read error. CDR3 sequence reads: CSALKAGQETQYS. The CDR3 DNA follows: TGCAGTGCCCTGAAGGCTGGGCAAGAGACCCAGTACTCC. The rearrangement uses TRBV20-1 and TRBJ2-5, with D hard to call. The CDR3 has 13 amino acids. The germline gives CDR1 DFQATT, CDR2 SNEGSKA (reference sequence). Trimming took 6 bases from V and 2 from J, leaving 13 bases between them.

This chain uses TRBV18 with TRBJ1-5; D ambiguous. The germline V gene encodes CDR1 KGHSH and CDR2 LQKENI. The V gene lost 6 bases and the J gene lost 0 bases, with 12 bases spanning the gap. This CDR3 region has 15 residues. The CDR3 protein is CASSGNRDSNQPQHF. The CDR3, as DNA: TGTGCCAGCTCTGGGAACAGAGATAGCAATCAGCCCCAGCATTTT.

At least ten counts were recorded for this clonotype. The chain carries TRBV20-1 and TRBJ2-7, with 11 bases fitting TRBD2. The CDR3 spans 13 residues. The germline V gene encodes CDR1 DFQATT and CDR2 SNEGSKA (reference sequence). V lost 6 bases and J lost 6; bases outside the gene matches: 7. This CDR3 reads CSALLAGGLEQYF. The CDR3 DNA reads as TGCAGTGCGCTCCTAGCGGGAGGTCTCGAGCAGTACTTC.

V usage is TRBV5-1 and J usage is TRBJ2-2; 7 bases are shared with TRBD1. Germline lookup yields CDR1 SGHRS and CDR2 YFSETQ. CDR3 length equals 18 residues. V was pared by 0 bases and J by 4 bases, with 12 bases of the junction left unmatched. CDR3 DNA sequence: TGCGCCAGCAGCTTGGGAGGTAGCCCCGGACAGGTCACCGGGGAGCTGTTTTTT. It translates to CASSLGGSPGQVTGELFF.

This chain connects TRBV11-2 to TRBJ2-2; 7 bases are a match to TRBD1. This CDR3 has 16 residues. CDR1 is SGHAT and CDR2 is FQNNGV in the germline V gene. Unmatched junction bases numbered 10, after V lost 4 bases and J lost 5 bases. The CDR3 bases are TGTGCCAGCAGCTGGAACTACGACAGGGCGACCGGGGAGCTGTTTTTT. Protein: CASSWNYDRATGELFF.

A few counts support this clonotype. The chain has TRBV12-3 or TRBV12-4 and TRBJ2-3; D is perhaps TRBD1 (6 bases). Trimming shortened V by 3 bases and J by 6 bases, and 13 bases separated the two germline ends. The CDR3 contains 14 residues. CDR3 sequence: CASSLSRGLDTQYF. CDR3 DNA: TGTGCCAGCAGTTTGAGCAGGGGTCTGGATACGCAGTATTTT.

This clonotype appeared many times. The J gene is TRBJ2-7, the V gene TRBV4-1; D may be TRBD2 (5 bases). CDR1 MGHRA and CDR2 YSYEKL come from the germline V gene. V was pared by 2 bases and J by 3 bases, with 11 bases between. The CDR3 totals 14 residues. The CDR3 sequence is CASSQTRGGYEQYF. The CDR3 DNA reads TGCGCCAGCAGCCAAACCCGCGGAGGCTACGAGCAGTACTTC.

The chain couples TRBV19 to TRBJ2-2, with 7 bases lining up with TRBD1. After removal of 5 bases from V and 6 bases from J, the junction contained 6 bases not matched to a gene. From germline, CDR1 is LNHDA and CDR2 SQIVND (reference sequence). The CDR3 is 14 residues long. The CDR3 bases are TGTGCCAGTAGTCCCAACAGGGGCCCCGGGGAGCTGTTTTTT. Its translation: CASSPNRGPGELFF.